The TCR beta chain under discussion was sequenced for a study of blood T cell repertoires in COVID-19. Study-level information: PBMCs, B-cell-depleted T cells, or T cells were the source of the cDNA or gDNA that made up the material.

Germline-derived CDR1 and CDR2 are MNHEY and SMNVEV (reference sequence). This CDR3 comprises 15 residues. Trimming left V 5 bases short and J 5 bases short, with 18 bases between. Original processing methods: Amplified reference gene primers provided the basis for estimating nucleated cell counts. This table comes from immunoSEQ multiplex PCR, and its TCRdb copy is limited to in-frame clones, with some not included. V, J and clone size were drawn from that table, and D and trimming were deduced from the DNA. The data contain 250,000 to 350,000 clones, around 84% of them singletons. Enrolment of Seattle patients took place during active infection, and they were followed longitudinally. This clone appeared a single time.

Sequenced material: peripheral blood. The sequence was obtained from a human donor with COVID-19, enrolled during active disease. The donor label of this sample is uncertain. The V call is TRBV27, the J call TRBJ2-5; D might be TRBD1 (7 bases). CDR3 region: CASSPYGAGQETQYF. In nucleotides, the CDR3 is TGTGCCAGCAGTCCTTACGGGGCGGGACAGGAGACCCAGTACTTC.